The 14 T cell receptor beta chains below come from one sample, sequenced in a study of STAT3 mutations in large granular lymphocyte leukemia. Some clones are missing from TCRdb's copy, which holds only in-frame ones; the method was immunoSEQ multiplex PCR. The table has 2,500 or so clones, roughly 30% seen once. Antigens for these TCRs are unknown. Notes on the study in general: Every T-cell large granular lymphocyte leukemia patient had at least one immunodominant TCR beta clonotype.

The sequencing sample was made of PBMCs. These receptors all come from a human donor with T large granular lymphocyte leukemia. Some clones in this sample may be carry-over from other donors' samples.

This chain joins TRBV18 and TRBJ2-7; 11 nucleotides line up with TRBD2. Germline loops: CDR1 KGHSH, CDR2 LQKENI. With 3 bases clipped from V and 2 bases from J, the junction kept 3 bases outside the gene matches. The length of the CDR3 is 15 residues. In DNA, the CDR3 is TGTGCCAGCTCACCGTTAGCGGGGGGGACCTACGAGCAGTACTTC. This sequence encodes CASSPLAGGTYEQYF.

The rearrangement links TRBV30 to TRBJ2-7; D gene ambiguous. The V and J ends lost 3 bases and 3 bases respectively, with 12 bases between them. The CDR3 is 13 residues long. Germline V gene lookup returns CDR1 GTSNPN and CDR2 SVGIG (reference sequence). DNA for the CDR3: TGTGCCTGGAGCCCCGGATCTTTCTACGAGCAGTACTTC. This encodes CAWSPGSFYEQYF.

This sequence joins TRBV12-5 and TRBJ2-5, with D perhaps matching TRBD1 or TRBD2 (5 bases each). Trimming removed 4 bases from V and 5 bases from J, with 17 bases in between. Germline V gene data show CDR1 as LGHNT and CDR2 as FRNRAP. The CDR3 runs 15 residues. CDR3 nucleotides: TGTGCTAGTGGTTCTACCGGGGCCCGAGGGGAGACCCAGTACTTC. It encodes CASGSTGARGETQYF.

The chain employs TRBV4-1 and TRBJ1-5; D call uncertain. Trimming shortened V by 2 bases and J by 2 bases, and 10 bases separated the two germline ends. The CDR3 extends over 15 amino acids. Germline loops: CDR1 MGHRA, CDR2 YSYEKL. CDR3: CASSQLGIGNQPQHF. CDR3 in DNA: TGCGCCAGCAGCCAATTAGGGATTGGCAATCAGCCCCAGCATTTT.

The chain has TRBV5-1 and TRBJ2-1, with TRBD2 as a possible D gene (6 bases). The CDR3 contains 14 residues. Trimming cost V 0 bases and J 9 bases, with 13 bases left between them. CDR1 is SGHRS, CDR2 YFSETQ, per germline. This CDR3 reads CASSLDPGRGEQFF. DNA for the CDR3: TGCGCCAGCAGCTTGGACCCAGGGCGGGGTGAGCAGTTCTTC.

The rearrangement joins TRBV5-1 to TRBJ1-2; D perhaps matches TRBD1 (6 bases). The germline gives CDR1 SGHRS, CDR2 YFSETQ. This CDR3 has 14 amino acids. Trimming pared 4 bases from V and 2 bases from J, leaving 12 bases between. In DNA form, the CDR3 reads TGCGCCAGCAGCCTGGACAGAAACAACTATGGCTACACCTTC. It codes for CASSLDRNNYGYTF. Together with reference TRBV5-1 and TRBJ1-2, the CDR3 gives the full variable domain: KAGVTQTPRYLIKTRGQQVTLSCSPISGHRSVSWYQQTPGQGLQFLFEYFSETQRNKGNFPGRFSGRQFSNSRSEMNVSTLELGDSALYLCASSLDRNNYGYTFGSGTRLTVV.

This clone was seen only a few times. The J gene is TRBJ1-3, the V gene TRBV28; a possible D gene is TRBD1 (5 bases). The CDR3 sequence is 14 residues long. In germline, CDR1 is MDHEN, CDR2 SYDVKM. V shed 3 bases and J shed 4 bases, with 10 bases lying between them. This CDR3 reads CASSFRGYGNTIYF. The CDR3 DNA sequence: TGTGCCAGCAGTTTTCGGGGGTACGGAAACACCATATATTTT. The full variable domain, in which reference TRBV28 and TRBJ1-3 provide the parts outside the CDR3, is DVKVTQSSRYLVKRTGEKVFLECVQDMDHENMFWYRQDPGLGLRLIYFSYDVKMKEKGDIPEGYSVSREKKERFSLILESASTNQTSMYLCASSFRGYGNTIYFGEGSWLTVV.

V gene TRBV4-3 combines with J gene TRBJ2-7; D is ambiguous. Germline CDR1 reads LGHNA; CDR2 reads YSLEER. Deletions cut 0 bases from V and 3 bases from J, with 9 bases between. The CDR3 runs 14 residues. The CDR3 reads CASSQDLGNYEQYF. The CDR3 DNA reads TGCGCCAGCAGCCAAGATCTGGGGAACTACGAGCAGTACTTC.

This clone was detected only a few times. The chain has TRBV10-3 and TRBJ1-5; 10 bases agree with TRBD1. V shed 11 bases and J 0 bases; nucleotides not matched to a gene: 4. The CDR3 covers 14 residues. CDR1 is ENHRY, CDR2 SYGVKD, per germline. As DNA, the CDR3 is TGTGCCGTAGGGACAGGGGATAGCAATCAGCCCCAGCATTTT. Translating gives CAVGTGDSNQPQHF.

This clone has a handful of counts. The chain links TRBV7-6 to TRBJ2-7; TRBD1 is a possible D gene (5 bases). V shed 2 bases and J shed 6 bases, with 8 bases lying between them. The CDR3 is 12 residues long. CDR1 is SGHVS and CDR2 is FNYEAQ in the germline V gene. The DNA of the CDR3 is TGTGCCAGCAGCTTACCACAGGCCGAGCAGTACTTC. Translating it yields CASSLPQAEQYF.

This clone was seen a few times. The V and J genes are TRBV7-6 and TRBJ2-7, with TRBD1 as a possible D gene (5 bases). The CDR3 extends over 13 amino acids. V dropped 2 bases and J dropped 3 bases, with 8 bases sitting between them. Germline assignment: CDR1 SGHVS and CDR2 FNYEAQ. The CDR3 region is CASSLQGYYEQYF. The CDR3 bases are TGTGCCAGCAGCTTACAGGGCTACTACGAGCAGTACTTC.

This clone was seen only once. The V call is TRBV7-9, the J call TRBJ1-4; the D gene is possibly TRBD1 (6 bases). CDR1 and CDR2 (germline): SEHNR, FQNEAQ (reference sequence). V lost 4 bases to trimming and J lost 5 bases, with 14 bases between them. This CDR3 comprises 15 residues. DNA for the CDR3: TGTGCCAGCAGCTCCATCGAGGGGGGGAATGAAAAACTGTTTTTT. It is translated as CASSSIEGGNEKLFF.

This chain uses TRBV30 with TRBJ1-6, with D unclear. V was cut by 0 bases and J by 8 bases, with 14 bases left in between. This CDR3 spans 15 amino acids. Germline CDR1 and CDR2: GTSNPN and SVGIG (reference sequence). CDR3 residues: CAWSVLSPGDSPLHF. The DNA of the CDR3 is TGTGCCTGGAGTGTCCTTTCCCCCGGGGATTCACCCCTCCACTTT.

This clone showed up just once. The chain joins TRBV30 to TRBJ2-1, with D possibly matching TRBD2 (6 bases). Germline V lookup: CDR1 GTSNPN, CDR2 SVGIG (reference sequence). V lost 5 bases, J lost 7 bases, and 9 bases lay in between. CDR3 length equals 11 residues. CDR3 protein: CAWEEGNEQFF. DNA for the CDR3: TGTGCCTGGGAGGAGGGTAATGAGCAGTTCTTC.